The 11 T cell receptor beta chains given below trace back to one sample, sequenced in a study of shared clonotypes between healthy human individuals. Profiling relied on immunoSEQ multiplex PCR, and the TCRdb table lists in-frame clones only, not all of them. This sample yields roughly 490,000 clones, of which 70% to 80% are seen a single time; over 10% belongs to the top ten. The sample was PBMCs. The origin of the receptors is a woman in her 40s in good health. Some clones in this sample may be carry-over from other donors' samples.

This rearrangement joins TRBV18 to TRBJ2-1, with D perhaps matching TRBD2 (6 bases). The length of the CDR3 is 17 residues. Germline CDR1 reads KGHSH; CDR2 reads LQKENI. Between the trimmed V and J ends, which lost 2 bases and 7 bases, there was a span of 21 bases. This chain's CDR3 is CASSPANLAGFGNEQFF. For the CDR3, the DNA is TGTGCCAGCTCACCAGCCAACTTGGCGGGATTTGGGAATGAGCAGTTCTTC.

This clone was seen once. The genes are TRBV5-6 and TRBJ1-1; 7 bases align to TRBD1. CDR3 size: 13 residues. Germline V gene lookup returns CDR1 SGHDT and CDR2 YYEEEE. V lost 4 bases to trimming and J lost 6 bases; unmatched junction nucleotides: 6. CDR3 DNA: TGTGCCAGCAGCAGGACAGGTACGTCTGAAGCTTTCTTT. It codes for CASSRTGTSEAFF. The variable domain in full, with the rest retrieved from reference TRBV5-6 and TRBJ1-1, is DAGVTQSPTHLIKTRGQQVTLRCSPKSGHDTVSWYQQALGQGPQFIFQYYEEEERQRGNFPDRFSGHQFPNYSSELNVNALLLGDSALYLCASSRTGTSEAFFGQGTRLTVV.

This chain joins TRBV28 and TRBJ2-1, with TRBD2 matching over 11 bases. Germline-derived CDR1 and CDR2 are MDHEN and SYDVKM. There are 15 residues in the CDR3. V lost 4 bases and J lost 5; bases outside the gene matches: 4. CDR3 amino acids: CASSSTSGKNNEQFF. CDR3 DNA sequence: TGTGCCAGCAGTTCGACTAGCGGGAAGAACAATGAGCAGTTCTTC.

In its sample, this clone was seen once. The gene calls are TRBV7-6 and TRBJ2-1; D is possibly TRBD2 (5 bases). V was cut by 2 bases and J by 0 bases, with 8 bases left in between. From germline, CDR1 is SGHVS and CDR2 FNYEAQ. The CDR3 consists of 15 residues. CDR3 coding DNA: TGTGCCAGCAGCTTAAGCGGTCGCTCCTACAATGAGCAGTTCTTC. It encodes CASSLSGRSYNEQFF.

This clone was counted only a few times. The CDR3 reads CASSNTGRAYNEQFF. CDR3 nucleotide sequence: TGTGCCAGCAGCAACACCGGGAGGGCCTACAATGAGCAGTTCTTC. The V call is TRBV21-1, the J call TRBJ2-1; TRBD2, the table's D call, was not compared with the DNA. TRBV21-1 corresponds to a pseudogene. CDR3 length: 15 residues.

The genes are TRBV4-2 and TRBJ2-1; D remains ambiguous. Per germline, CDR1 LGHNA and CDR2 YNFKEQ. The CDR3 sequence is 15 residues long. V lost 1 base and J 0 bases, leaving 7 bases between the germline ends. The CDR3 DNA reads TGTGCCAGCAGCCAAGCGTCTAGCTCCTACAATGAGCAGTTCTTC. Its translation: CASSQASSSYNEQFF.

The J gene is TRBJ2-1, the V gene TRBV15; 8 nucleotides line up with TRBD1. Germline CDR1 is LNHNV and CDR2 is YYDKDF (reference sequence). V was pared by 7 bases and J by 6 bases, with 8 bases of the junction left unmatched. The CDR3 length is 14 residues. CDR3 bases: TGTGCCACCAACCAAAACGGACAGGGCAATGAGCAGTTCTTC. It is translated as CATNQNGQGNEQFF.

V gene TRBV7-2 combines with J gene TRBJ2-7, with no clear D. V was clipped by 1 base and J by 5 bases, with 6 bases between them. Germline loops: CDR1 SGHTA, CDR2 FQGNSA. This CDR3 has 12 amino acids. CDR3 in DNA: TGTGCCAGCAGCTTAGGGCAGAACGAGCAGTACTTC. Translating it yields CASSLGQNEQYF.

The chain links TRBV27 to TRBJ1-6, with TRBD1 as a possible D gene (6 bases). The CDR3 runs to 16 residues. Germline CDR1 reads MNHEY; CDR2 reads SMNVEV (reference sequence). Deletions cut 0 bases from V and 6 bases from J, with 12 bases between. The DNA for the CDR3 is TGTGCCAGCAGTTTATCTGGGGGCCGGACTAATTCACCCCTCCACTTT. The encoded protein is CASSLSGGRTNSPLHF.

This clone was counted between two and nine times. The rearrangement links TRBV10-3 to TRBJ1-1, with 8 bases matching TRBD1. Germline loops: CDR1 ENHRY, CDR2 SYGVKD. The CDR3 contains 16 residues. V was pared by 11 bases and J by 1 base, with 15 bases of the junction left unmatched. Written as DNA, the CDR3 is TGTGCCTCCCATCCCTATGTCGGGACAGGGAACACTGAAGCTTTCTTT. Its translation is CASHPYVGTGNTEAFF.

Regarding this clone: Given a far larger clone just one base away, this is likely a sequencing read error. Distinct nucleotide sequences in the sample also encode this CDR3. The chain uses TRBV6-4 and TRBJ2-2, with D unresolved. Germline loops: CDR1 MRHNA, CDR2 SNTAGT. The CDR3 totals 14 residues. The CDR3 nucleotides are TGTGCCAGCAGTGACTCGAGAGACACAGGGGAGCTGTTTTTT. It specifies CASSDSRDTGELFF.